The source of this TCR beta chain is a study of ipilimumab plus nivolumab after autologous stem cell transplantation. Sequencing was performed with immunoSEQ multiplex PCR; in TCRdb, only in-frame clones are kept and a portion is missing. This table holds about 13,000 clones, around 73% found once. The CDR3 sequence is 16 residues long. Germline CDR1 reads LNHNV; CDR2 reads YYDKDF (reference sequence). V lost 0 bases to trimming and J lost 1 base; unmatched junction nucleotides: 4. Ipilimumab, 1 mg/kg, started 14 to 28 days after autologous transplant. The input for sequencing was PBMCs, taken in a trial of ipilimumab plus nivolumab as post-transplant consolidation. The receptor was derived from a male donor with diffuse large B-cell lymphoma. The V and J genes are TRBV15 and TRBJ2-5; 8 bases line up with TRBD2. This CDR3 reads CATSRDVREGQETQYF. As DNA, the CDR3 is TGTGCCACCAGCAGAGATGTCCGGGAGGGCCAAGAGACCCAGTACTTC.